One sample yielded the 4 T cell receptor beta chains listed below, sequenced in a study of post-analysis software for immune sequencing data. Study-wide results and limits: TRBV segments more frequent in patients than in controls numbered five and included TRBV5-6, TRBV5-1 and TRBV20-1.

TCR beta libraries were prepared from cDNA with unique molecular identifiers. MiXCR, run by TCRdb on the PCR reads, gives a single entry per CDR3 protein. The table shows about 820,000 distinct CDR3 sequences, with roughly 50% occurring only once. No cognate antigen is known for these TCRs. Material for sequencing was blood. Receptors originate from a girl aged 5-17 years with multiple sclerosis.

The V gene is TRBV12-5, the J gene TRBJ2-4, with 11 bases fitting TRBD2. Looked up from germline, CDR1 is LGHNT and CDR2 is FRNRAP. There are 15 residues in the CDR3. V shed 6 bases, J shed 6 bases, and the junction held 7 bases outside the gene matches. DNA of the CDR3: TGTGCTAGTGGCATTAGCGGGAGGGCCGGAAACATTCAGTACTTC. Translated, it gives CASGISGRAGNIQYF.

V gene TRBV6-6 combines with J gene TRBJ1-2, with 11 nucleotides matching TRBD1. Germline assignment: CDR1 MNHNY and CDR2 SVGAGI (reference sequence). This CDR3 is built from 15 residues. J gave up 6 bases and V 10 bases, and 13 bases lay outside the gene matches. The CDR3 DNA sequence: TGTGCCACCCAGGGCGAAGGACAGGGGGCTCATGGCTACACCTTC. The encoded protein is CATQGEGQGAHGYTF.

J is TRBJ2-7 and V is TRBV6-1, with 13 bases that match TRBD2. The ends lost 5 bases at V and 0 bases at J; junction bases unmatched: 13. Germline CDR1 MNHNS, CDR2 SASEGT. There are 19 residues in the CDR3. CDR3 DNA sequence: TGTGCCAGCAGTCTGCGACTAGCGGGGGGCCACCCTAGCTCCTACGAGCAGTACTTC. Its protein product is CASSLRLAGGHPSSYEQYF.

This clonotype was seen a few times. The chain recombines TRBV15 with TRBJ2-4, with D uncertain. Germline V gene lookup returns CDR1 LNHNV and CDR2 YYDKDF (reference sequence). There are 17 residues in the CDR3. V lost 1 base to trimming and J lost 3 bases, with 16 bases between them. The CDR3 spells CATSRGLGDSGKNIQYF. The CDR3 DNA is TGTGCCACCAGCAGAGGATTAGGTGACTCAGGCAAAAACATTCAGTACTTC.